The clone carrying this TCR beta chain was counted a few times. Its antigen is not known. The data derive from a study of cytomegalovirus exposure and HLA in healthy donors. V lost 6 bases and J lost 4, with 16 bases in between. There are 14 residues in the CDR3. The V gene's germline CDR1 is GTSNPN and CDR2 SVGIG (reference sequence). Points from the study as a whole: Sequencing likely generated an artifact that appeared as a cluster of highly shared sequence variants.

With 60 Vbeta and 13 Jbeta primers, the PCR was carried out. Clones were sequenced by immunoSEQ multiplex PCR, and TCRdb holds only the in-frame ones, with some missing. The table records about 100,000 clones, around 80% of them present only once. The sample was PBMCs. The sequence came from a woman aged 18-29 years in good health and CMV-seropositive. V gene TRBV30 combines with J gene TRBJ1-3; tentatively, D is TRBD1 (6 bases). DNA of the CDR3: TGTGCCTGCCCTAGGGGGGGTTCGGGAAACACCATATATTTT. Its protein is CACPRGGSGNTIYF.